These 11 T cell receptor beta chains came from one sample sequenced in a study of T cells in Graves' hyperthyroidism and ophthalmopathy. TCR beta CDR3 regions were amplified from RNA transcripts. During a first-round RT-PCR of the TCR CDR3, the HTBI primer set was used. TCRdb reprocessed the multiplex PCR reads via MiXCR and lists one record per CDR3 protein. Here the sample spans 470,000 or so distinct CDR3 sequences, 20% being singletons. Sequencing was done on a sample of blood. The source of these receptors is a man between 18 and 35 years old with Graves' hyperthyroidism.

The sample holds many counts of this clonotype. The chain combines TRBV12-3 or TRBV12-4 with TRBJ2-6, with D tentatively TRBD1 (5 bases). This CDR3 has 15 residues. Trimming cost V 3 bases and J 3 bases, with 9 bases left between them. The chain's CDR3 is CASSFMGHGANVLTF. The CDR3 nucleotides read TGTGCCAGCAGTTTCATGGGGCATGGGGCCAACGTCCTGACTTTC.

The chain carries TRBV20-1 and TRBJ2-7; tentatively, D is TRBD1 or TRBD2 (6 bases each). The germline CDR1 and CDR2 sequences are DFQATT and SNEGSKA (reference sequence). There are 13 residues in the CDR3. The germline V and J ends were trimmed by 6 bases and 3 bases, with 15 bases remaining between them. As DNA, the CDR3 is TGCAGTGCAGGGGGTGGGCGGGACTACGAGCAGTACTTC. Translation gives CSAGGGRDYEQYF.

At least ten counts were recorded for this clonotype. The genes are TRBV20-1 and TRBJ1-5, with 9 bases aligning to TRBD1. J was trimmed by 4 bases and V by 1 base; bases with no gene match: 11. In germline, CDR1 is DFQATT, CDR2 SNEGSKA (reference sequence). The length of the CDR3 is 17 residues. The CDR3 coding sequence is TGCAGTGCTAGAGGGACTTTCGGGACAGGGTTGAATCAGCCCCAGCATTTT. It yields the protein CSARGTFGTGLNQPQHF.

The chain employs TRBV6-1 and TRBJ2-7; D is undetermined. Trimming shortened V by 3 bases and J by 1 base, and 7 bases separated the two germline ends. From germline, CDR1 is MNHNS and CDR2 SASEGT. The CDR3 totals 13 residues. The DNA of the CDR3 is TGTGCCAGCAGTGATTTGGGGTCCTACGAGCAGTACTTC. This encodes CASSDLGSYEQYF.

Worth noting for this clonotype: This may stem from a read error, because a much larger clone lies one nucleotide away. No conserved phenylalanine or tryptophan is present at the end of the CDR3, so a read error is the likely explanation. V and J are TRBV11-2 and TRBJ2-2; no clear D. Looked up from germline, CDR1 is SGHAT and CDR2 is FQNNGV. V was clipped by 7 bases and J by 10 bases, with 13 bases between them. The CDR3 has 12 amino acids. In DNA, the CDR3 is TGTGCCAGCAACCTGGCGTACGAGGAGCTGTTTTTG. Its protein is CASNLAYEELFL.

This clonotype was seen repeatedly, ten times or more. The chain carries TRBV9 and TRBJ1-1, with a possible D match to TRBD1 (5 bases). The CDR3 is 14 amino acids. Trimming took off 0 bases at V and 4 bases at J, with 10 bases between the two ends. Germline V gives CDR1 SGDLS, CDR2 YYNGEE. The CDR3 nucleotides are TGTGCCAGCAGCGTAGACGGGGACGGCACTGAAGCTTTCTTT. The encoded protein is CASSVDGDGTEAFF.

DNA for the CDR3: TGTGCCACCAGCAGAGGTACGGACTATGGCTACACCTTC. Residues: CATSRGTDYGYTF. The chain uses TRBV15 and TRBJ1-2; no clear D gene. Germline V gene data show CDR1 as LNHNV and CDR2 as YYDKDF (reference sequence). The CDR3 is 13 residues long. V was cut by 1 base and J by 3 bases, with 6 bases left in between.

This clonotype occurred many times. The chain is built from TRBV6-5 and TRBJ1-5, with D unclear. The germline V gene encodes CDR1 MNHEY and CDR2 SVGAGI. Trimming removed 7 bases at V and 11 bases at J, with 21 bases between. The CDR3 sequence is 14 residues long. This CDR3 reads CASNRPGLNRAQHF. The CDR3 DNA reads TGTGCCAGCAACCGGCCTGGGCTCAATAGGGCCCAGCATTTT.

In this sample, this clonotype turned up many times. V usage is TRBV5-1 and J usage is TRBJ1-2; the match to TRBD1 covers 7 bases. The CDR3 is 13 amino acids. Germline CDR1 and CDR2: SGHRS and YFSETQ. Losses at the gene ends were 4 bases for V and 5 bases for J; bases not matched to a gene: 5. CDR3 amino acids: CASSPEGAYGYTF. The CDR3 DNA follows: TGCGCCAGCAGCCCGGAGGGGGCATATGGCTACACCTTC. Based on the CDR3 plus reference TRBV5-1 and TRBJ1-2, the full variable domain is KAGVTQTPRYLIKTRGQQVTLSCSPISGHRSVSWYQQTPGQGLQFLFEYFSETQRNKGNFPGRFSGRQFSNSRSEMNVSTLELGDSALYLCASSPEGAYGYTFGSGTRLTVV.

In its sample, this clonotype was seen many times. The CDR3 here is CATHNLNSPLHF. For the CDR3, the DNA is TGTGCCACCCATAATCTGAATTCACCCCTCCACTTT. This chain joins TRBV6-1 and TRBJ1-6; D ambiguous. The germline gives CDR1 MNHNS, CDR2 SASEGT. The CDR3 spans 12 residues. V dropped 10 bases and J dropped 7 bases, with 11 bases sitting between them.

This clonotype appeared many times. The chain carries TRBV12-3 or TRBV12-4 and TRBJ1-2, with 7 bases identical to TRBD1. J lost 4 bases, V lost 2 bases, and 4 bases had no gene match. The CDR3 has 14 residues. The CDR3 sequence: CASSLYRGTYGYTF. CDR3 in DNA: TGTGCCAGCAGTTTATACAGGGGAACCTATGGCTACACCTTC.